What follows are 19 T cell receptor beta chains derived from one specimen sequenced in a study of a mutant IDH1 vaccine in newly diagnosed glioma. Time point given: baseline, week 1 (first vaccination visit). Treatment specified: pre-vaccination baseline after standard-of-care therapy. Assay: immunoSEQ multiplex PCR; the TCRdb copy retains only in-frame clones and omits some. The table includes 70,000 to 100,000 clones, almost 85% detected once. Material: PBMCs, obtained from a glioma patient treated with radiotherapy, temozolomide or both. The source of these receptors is a man aged 40-55 years with glioma. Some clones in this sample may be carry-over from other donors' samples.

As DNA, the CDR3 is TGTGCCTGGAGTGCAATCCCTCGTAAGCACGAGCAGTACTTC. Protein product: CAWSAIPRKHEQYF. The V call is TRBV30, the J call TRBJ2-7; D unresolved. The V gene's germline CDR1 is GTSNPN and CDR2 SVGIG (reference sequence). This CDR3 is built from 14 residues. With 1 base removed from V and 5 bases from J, the gap between germline ends came to 15 bases.

The rearrangement joins TRBV27 to TRBJ1-1, with 7 positions matching TRBD1. This CDR3 comprises 14 residues. The germline gives CDR1 MNHEY, CDR2 SMNVEV (reference sequence). The J segment lost 1 base and the V segment lost 9 bases, leaving 8 bases of the junction unmatched. CDR3 in DNA: TGTGCCAGGAAACGACAGGGACGGAACACTGAAGCTTTCTTT. This translates into CARKRQGRNTEAFF.

The CDR3 region is CASSPGLFQETQYF. Written as DNA, the CDR3 is TGTGCCAGCAGCCCGGGACTGTTTCAAGAGACCCAGTACTTC. V and J are TRBV5-4 and TRBJ2-5, with D possibly being TRBD2 (6 bases). V gave up 4 bases and J gave up 2 bases, with 12 bases separating them. The CDR3 is 14 amino acids. Germline-derived CDR1 and CDR2 are SGHNT and YYREEE (reference sequence).

The V gene is TRBV11-2, the J gene TRBJ1-6; no firm D call. Germline assignment: CDR1 SGHAT and CDR2 FQNNGV. V was cut by 3 bases and J by 7 bases, with 10 bases left in between. The CDR3 is 14 residues long. For the CDR3, the DNA is TGTGCCAGCAGCTTGGGAGCTTGGAATTCACCCCTCCACTTT. Protein sequence: CASSLGAWNSPLHF.

The rearrangement links TRBV5-1 to TRBJ1-4; 9 positions agree with TRBD1. Germline V CDR1 and CDR2: SGHRS, YFSETQ. Unmatched junction bases numbered 3, after V lost 3 bases and J lost 0 bases. The CDR3 runs 16 residues. The chain's CDR3 is CASSSQGAATNEKLFF. The CDR3 nucleotides read TGCGCCAGCAGCTCACAGGGGGCGGCAACTAATGAAAAACTGTTTTTT.

V is TRBV5-4 and J is TRBJ1-5; tentative D call: TRBD1 (5 bases). The V and J ends lost 4 bases and 3 bases respectively, with 14 bases between them. The CDR3 totals 15 residues. CDR1 is SGHNT and CDR2 is YYREEE in the germline V gene (reference sequence). This CDR3 is CASSRNPGSNQPQHF. The CDR3, as DNA: TGTGCCAGCAGCCGGAACCCAGGGTCCAATCAGCCCCAGCATTTT.

The V call is TRBV25-1, the J call TRBJ2-7; D gene unclear. This CDR3 spans 12 amino acids. With 3 bases removed from V and 4 bases from J, the gap between germline ends came to 7 bases. The V gene's germline CDR1 is MGHDK and CDR2 SYGVNS. The CDR3 DNA reads as TGTGCCAGCAGTGACCTAAGTTACGAGCAGTACTTC. Its translation: CASSDLSYEQYF.

V is TRBV5-1 and J is TRBJ2-2; D ambiguous. The CDR3 runs to 12 residues. V was pared by 2 bases and J by 10 bases, with 9 bases between. The germline V gene encodes CDR1 SGHRS and CDR2 YFSETQ. CDR3 nucleotide sequence: TGCGCCAGCAGCTTAGGAGCCGTGGAGCTGTTTTTT. Encoded protein: CASSLGAVELFF. Together with reference TRBV5-1 and TRBJ2-2, the CDR3 gives the full variable domain: KAGVTQTPRYLIKTRGQQVTLSCSPISGHRSVSWYQQTPGQGLQFLFEYFSETQRNKGNFPGRFSGRQFSNSRSEMNVSTLELGDSALYLCASSLGAVELFFGEGSRLTVL.

This clone has a handful of counts. The chain links TRBV12-5 to TRBJ1-1, with D maybe TRBD1 (5 bases). Per the germline V gene, CDR1 is LGHNT and CDR2 is FRNRAP. The CDR3 extends over 12 amino acids. Trimming removed 6 bases from V and 3 bases from J, with 8 bases in between. CDR3 residues: CASGGTYTEAFF. CDR3 DNA sequence: TGTGCTAGTGGGGGGACTTACACTGAAGCTTTCTTT.

The rearrangement uses TRBV4-1 and TRBJ2-3; D ambiguous. Trimming removed 9 bases at V and 3 bases at J, with 16 bases between. The germline CDR1 and CDR2 sequences are MGHRA and YSYEKL. The CDR3 loop spans 14 amino acids. The DNA of the CDR3 is TGCGCCAGTGCCGTCACCCTGGTTACAGATACGCAGTATTTT. Translation gives CASAVTLVTDTQYF.

To note about this clone: The sample carries other DNA sequences with the same CDR3. The chain employs TRBV11-2 and TRBJ1-6; D possibly corresponds to TRBD1 (5 bases). The CDR3 has 15 amino acids. CDR1 SGHAT and CDR2 FQNNGV come from the germline V gene. Trimming took 1 base from V and 6 from J, leaving 10 bases between them. As DNA, the CDR3 is TGTGCCAGCAGCTTAGCTATCCAGGGTAATTCACCCCTCCACTTT. It yields the protein CASSLAIQGNSPLHF.

This chain joins TRBV5-1 and TRBJ2-4; a possible D gene is TRBD1 (6 bases). V gave up 3 bases and J gave up 1 base, with 11 bases separating them. The CDR3 covers 15 residues. The germline gives CDR1 SGHRS, CDR2 YFSETQ. CDR3 amino acids: CASSWGDRAKNIQYF. The CDR3 DNA follows: TGCGCCAGCAGCTGGGGAGACAGGGCCAAAAACATTCAGTACTTC.

This chain uses TRBV27 with TRBJ1-2; D is unclear. Germline V gene sequence: CDR1 MNHEY, CDR2 SMNVEV (reference sequence). The CDR3 spans 13 residues. Trimming took off 6 bases at V and 2 bases at J, with 10 bases between the two ends. CDR3 nucleotides: TGTGCCAGCAGACTCGACATGAACTATGGCTACACCTTC. Protein: CASRLDMNYGYTF.

V gene TRBV6-4 combines with J gene TRBJ1-2, with 8 positions matching TRBD1. Germline trimming cut 4 bases from V and 7 bases from J; bases unmatched to any gene: 14. There are 16 residues in the CDR3. The germline gives CDR1 MRHNA, CDR2 SNTAGT. The CDR3 reads CASSGHFRTGMSGYTF. CDR3 bases: TGTGCCAGCAGTGGCCACTTTCGGACAGGGATGAGTGGCTACACCTTC.

The V call is TRBV7-9, the J call TRBJ1-6; D ambiguous. Trimming shortened V by 1 base and J by 4 bases, and 5 bases separated the two germline ends. The CDR3 has 14 amino acids. The germline V gene encodes CDR1 SEHNR and CDR2 FQNEAQ (reference sequence). CDR3 sequence reads: CASSLERYNSPLHF. Written as DNA, the CDR3 is TGTGCCAGCAGCTTAGAACGTTATAATTCACCCCTCCACTTT.

V usage is TRBV6-1 and J usage is TRBJ1-2, with TRBD1 matching over 7 bases. V dropped 7 bases and J dropped 5; count of bases not matched to a gene: 10. The CDR3 is 14 residues long. Germline lookup yields CDR1 MNHNS and CDR2 SASEGT. The CDR3 here is CASNTQGDRYGYTF. The CDR3 DNA reads as TGTGCCAGCAATACCCAGGGGGACCGGTATGGCTACACCTTC.

The V gene is TRBV6-5, the J gene TRBJ2-7, with no clear D. The CDR3 is 14 residues long. V lost 6 bases to trimming and J lost 0 bases, with 12 bases between them. From germline, CDR1 is MNHEY and CDR2 SVGAGI. CDR3 loop: CASSWAPHSYEQYF. The CDR3 DNA is TGTGCCAGCAGCTGGGCCCCCCACTCCTACGAGCAGTACTTC.

This chain joins TRBV2 and TRBJ1-1; 7 nucleotides align to TRBD1. The CDR3 contains 14 residues. Germline CDR1 and CDR2: SNHLY and FYNNEI. The trim removed 6 bases at V and 4 bases at J, leaving 8 bases unmatched. The CDR3 reads CASRRQGLGTEAFF. For the CDR3, the DNA is TGTGCCAGCAGGAGACAGGGCTTAGGCACTGAAGCTTTCTTT. Combining the CDR3 with reference TRBV2 and TRBJ1-1 gives the whole variable domain EPEVTQTPSHQVTQMGQEVILRCVPISNHLYFYWYRQILGQKVEFLVSFYNNEISEKSEIFDDQFSVERPDGSNFTLKIRSTKLEDSAMYFCASRRQGLGTEAFFGQGTRLTVV.

The CDR3 region has the DNA TGCGCCAGCAGCTTGGACTCACTGGCGGGCCAATTTAATACGCAGTATTTT. Its protein is CASSLDSLAGQFNTQYF. V is TRBV5-1 and J is TRBJ2-3, with D possibly TRBD2 on 5 matching bases. With 0 bases removed from V and 7 bases from J, the gap between germline ends came to 21 bases. The germline gives CDR1 SGHRS, CDR2 YFSETQ. This CDR3 has 17 amino acids.